These 19 T cell receptor beta chains were sequenced from one sample in a study of T cell changes during pregnancy in multiple sclerosis (dated by TCRdb to the late 2010s). Libraries were prepared through the immunoSEQ multiplex PCR assay. This immuneACCESS table, as held by TCRdb, lists in-frame sequences with V and J called but not all clones. Of the missing ones, under half trace to an unresolved V gene in checked studies; the others have no known cause. The sample table holds some 95,000 clones, of which 85% to 95% were seen once. The top ten clonotypes cover roughly 2.7% of the sample. The sample was peripheral blood, taken in the first trimester of pregnancy. These receptors all stem from a female donor with multiple sclerosis, enrolled in a pregnancy study.

The chain couples TRBV7-9 to TRBJ2-5, with TRBD2 as a possible D gene (7 bases). In germline, CDR1 is SEHNR, CDR2 FQNEAQ (reference sequence). Trimming cost V 3 bases and J 5 bases, with 10 bases left between them. The CDR3 consists of 13 residues. The CDR3 sequence: CASSFRGGETQYF. CDR3 DNA: TGTGCCAGCAGCTTCAGGGGAGGGGAGACCCAGTACTTC.

This clone was recorded only once. This chain's CDR3 is CASSLTGPYEQYF. The CDR3 DNA reads TGTGCCAGCAGCTTAACAGGGCCCTACGAGCAGTACTTC. The V call is TRBV7-2, the J call TRBJ2-7, with a weak D call TRBD1 (6 bases). The length of the CDR3 is 13 residues. The germline gives CDR1 SGHTA, CDR2 FQGNSA. With 2 bases removed from V and 2 bases from J, the gap between germline ends came to 7 bases.

The chain joins TRBV28 to TRBJ2-7, with D tentatively TRBD1 (5 bases). Germline V gene data show CDR1 as MDHEN and CDR2 as SYDVKM. Trimming removed 9 bases from V and 4 bases from J, with 16 bases in between. The CDR3 loop spans 13 amino acids. CDR3 amino acids: CASRQPDSYEQYF. The CDR3 DNA reads as TGTGCCAGTAGACAGCCTGATTCTTACGAGCAGTACTTC.

This clone was seen only a few times. V is TRBV19 and J is TRBJ1-2; D perhaps matches TRBD1 (5 bases). Germline lookup yields CDR1 LNHDA and CDR2 SQIVND (reference sequence). V was trimmed by 6 bases and J by 3 bases, leaving 14 bases between them. The CDR3 is 14 residues long. The DNA of the CDR3 is TGTGCCAGTAGGAGGACGGACAACTACTATGGCTACACCTTC. Its protein product is CASRRTDNYYGYTF.

CDR3 sequence (DNA): TGTGCCAGTAGCAGGGCCGAATTCGCTAGCGGGAGAGAAAGTGAGCAGTTCTTC. Amino acid sequence: CASSRAEFASGRESEQFF. V gene TRBV19 combines with J gene TRBJ2-1, with 10 bases lining up with TRBD2. CDR1 and CDR2 from the germline V gene are LNHDA and SQIVND (reference sequence). V was clipped by 6 bases and J by 9 bases; unmatched bases: 20. This CDR3 contains 18 residues.

The chain uses TRBV4-2 and TRBJ1-2; D is uncertain. V dropped 3 bases and J dropped 2 bases, with 19 bases sitting between them. Germline V gene lookup returns CDR1 LGHNA and CDR2 YNFKEQ. The CDR3 runs 17 residues. In DNA form, the CDR3 reads TGTGCCAGCAGCCACACCTCCGGGTCTGCCGCCAACTATGGCTACACCTTC. Its protein is CASSHTSGSAANYGYTF.

The chain links TRBV7-9 to TRBJ2-1; the D is unclear. This CDR3 has 15 amino acids. V shed 5 bases and J shed 0 bases, with 11 bases lying between them. Germline-derived CDR1 and CDR2 are SEHNR and FQNEAQ (reference sequence). The CDR3 nucleotides read TGTGCCAGCAGCCGACACGAAAGCTCCTACAATGAGCAGTTCTTC. Protein: CASSRHESSYNEQFF.

The chain uses TRBV7-2 and TRBJ2-4; 7 bases line up with TRBD1. The germline V gene has CDR1 SGHTA and CDR2 FQGNSA. This CDR3 region has 14 residues. The ends lost 6 bases at V and 7 bases at J; junction bases unmatched: 9. The CDR3 loop is CASRRATGSNIQYF. DNA of the CDR3: TGTGCCAGCAGACGAGCGACAGGGAGCAACATTCAGTACTTC.

About this clone: The sample contains more than one DNA sequence encoding this CDR3. This chain links TRBV5-1 with TRBJ2-3; the D is unclear. Trimming removed 0 bases from V and 0 bases from J, with 5 bases in between. Germline-derived CDR1 and CDR2 are SGHRS and YFSETQ. This CDR3 spans 14 amino acids. CDR3: CASSLGQSTDTQYF. The CDR3, as DNA: TGCGCCAGCAGCTTGGGGCAGAGCACAGATACGCAGTATTTT. Using reference TRBV5-1 and TRBJ2-3 for the parts outside the CDR3, the full variable domain is KAGVTQTPRYLIKTRGQQVTLSCSPISGHRSVSWYQQTPGQGLQFLFEYFSETQRNKGNFPGRFSGRQFSNSRSEMNVSTLELGDSALYLCASSLGQSTDTQYFGPGTRLTVL.

The chain links TRBV6-1 to TRBJ2-7; TRBD2 agrees at 10 bases. The CDR3 has 15 amino acids. Germline V gene sequence: CDR1 MNHNS, CDR2 SASEGT. The junction had 0 bases not matched to a gene; V was cut back by 1 base and J by 0 bases. This CDR3 is CASSEGTSGSYEQYF. DNA of the CDR3: TGTGCCAGCAGTGAAGGGACTAGCGGCTCCTACGAGCAGTACTTC.

V and J are TRBV15 and TRBJ2-7; perhaps TRBD2 as D (6 bases). CDR3 length: 13 residues. Per the germline V gene, CDR1 is LNHNV and CDR2 is YYDKDF (reference sequence). Trimming removed 4 bases from V and 6 bases from J, with 13 bases in between. CDR3 region: CATSTRRGGEQYF. The CDR3 bases are TGTGCCACCAGCACGAGGAGGGGAGGCGAGCAGTACTTC. The full variable domain, in which reference TRBV15 and TRBJ2-7 provide the parts outside the CDR3, is DAMVIQNPRYQVTQFGKPVTLSCSQTLNHNVMYWYQQKSSQAPKLLFHYYDKDFNNEADTPDNFQSRRPNTSFCFLDIRSPGLGDTAMYLCATSTRRGGEQYFGPGTRLTVT.

This chain joins TRBV5-1 and TRBJ2-7; D is ambiguous. Looked up from germline, CDR1 is SGHRS and CDR2 is YFSETQ. This CDR3 is built from 15 residues. The V end lost 4 bases, the J end lost 3 bases, and 17 bases lay between the germline ends. CDR3 in DNA: TGCGCCAGCAGCGTACAAACAATGAACTACTACGAGCAGTACTTC. This codes for CASSVQTMNYYEQYF.

The genes are TRBV29-1 and TRBJ2-7, with 9 bases lining up with TRBD2. Trimming at V came to 0 bases and at J to 0 bases, leaving 3 bases not matched to a gene. The CDR3 has 15 amino acids. Looked up from germline, CDR1 is SQVTM and CDR2 is ANQGSEA. The CDR3 region is CSVEEGGRASYEQYF. The CDR3 bases are TGCAGCGTTGAAGAGGGCGGGAGGGCCTCCTACGAGCAGTACTTC.

V usage is TRBV29-1 and J usage is TRBJ1-2, with TRBD1 identical over 10 bases. The germline V gene encodes CDR1 SQVTM and CDR2 ANQGSEA. The CDR3 consists of 14 residues. The trim removed 3 bases at V and 5 bases at J, leaving 6 bases unmatched. The CDR3 bases are TGCAGCGTTGATAAGGGACAGGGGAATTATGGCTACACCTTC. Residues: CSVDKGQGNYGYTF.

The chain links TRBV30 to TRBJ2-1; 10 nucleotides line up with TRBD2. The CDR3 contains 18 residues. Trimming removed 4 bases from V and 0 bases from J; junction bases left unmatched: 12. The germline V gene encodes CDR1 GTSNPN and CDR2 SVGIG (reference sequence). In DNA, the CDR3 is TGTGCCTGGACGACGGAGCGGGAGGGAATCAGCTCCTACAATGAGCAGTTCTTC. Its translation: CAWTTEREGISSYNEQFF. Full variable domain (outside the CDR3, taken from reference TRBV30 and TRBJ2-1): SQTIHQWPATLVQPVGSPLSLECTVEGTSNPNLYWYRQAAGRGLQLLFYSVGIGQISSEVPQNLSASRPQDRQFILSSKKLLLSDSGFYLCAWTTEREGISSYNEQFFGPGTRLTVL.

V gene TRBV6-5 combines with J gene TRBJ2-1; 10 positions match TRBD2. CDR1 and CDR2 (germline): MNHEY, SVGAGI. The CDR3 has 15 residues. V was pared by 6 bases and J by 1 base, with 3 bases of the junction left unmatched. This CDR3 reads CASRNSGRSYNEQFF. The CDR3 DNA is TGTGCCAGCAGGAATAGCGGGAGGTCCTACAATGAGCAGTTCTTC.

The V and J genes are TRBV27 and TRBJ2-2; TRBD1 is a possible D gene (6 bases). CDR1 is MNHEY, CDR2 SMNVEV, per germline (reference sequence). The CDR3 length is 13 residues. Trimming left V 5 bases short and J 9 bases short, with 13 bases between. The CDR3 is CASSPRQGRELFF. DNA of the CDR3: TGTGCCAGCAGTCCGCGCCAGGGGAGGGAGCTGTTTTTT.

The chain recombines TRBV12-5 with TRBJ1-5, with D possibly TRBD1 on 6 matching bases. Per germline, CDR1 LGHNT and CDR2 FRNRAP. The CDR3 has 14 amino acids. V lost 7 bases and J lost 4, with 14 bases in between. The CDR3 nucleotides read TGTGCTAGTGCCGGGGGGGCGGTTAATCAGCCCCAGCATTTT. Its protein is CASAGGAVNQPQHF. The whole variable domain, remainder taken from reference TRBV12-5 and TRBJ1-5, is DARVTQTPRHKVTEMGQEVTMRCQPILGHNTVFWYRQTMMQGLELLAYFRNRAPLDDSGMPKDRFSAEMPDATLATLKIQPSEPRDSAVYFCASAGGAVNQPQHFGDGTRLSIL.

This clone was recorded only once. V usage is TRBV4-2 and J usage is TRBJ1-3, with TRBD1 as a possible D gene (5 bases). In germline, CDR1 is LGHNA, CDR2 YNFKEQ. Trimming left V 0 bases short and J 7 bases short, with 13 bases between. The CDR3 spans 15 residues. The CDR3, as DNA: TGTGCCAGCAGCCAAGAGGGCAGGGTGGAGAACACCATATATTTT. Residues: CASSQEGRVENTIYF.